These 11 T cell receptor beta chains share one sample of origin, sequenced in a study of Ad26.COV2.S vaccination and SARS-CoV-2 variants. Treatment noted: around 19 received Ad26.COV2.S at low or high dose, single or two shots; about 5 received placebo; per-sample allocation not given. The study sampled participants on day 63 after the first vaccine or placebo injection. TCRdb keeps only in-frame clones here, not all; method: immunoSEQ multiplex PCR. Seen here are about 460,000 clones, 70% to 90% observed once, and the top ten hold approximately 1.7%. Sample: peripheral blood, taken in a trial of Ad26.COV2.S vaccine versus placebo. The receptors derive from a person between 18 and 65 years old who received the Ad26.COV2.S COVID-19 vaccine or a placebo.

The CDR3 loop reads CATSSPTGRMGNEQFF. CDR3 DNA: TGTGCCACCAGCAGCCCGACAGGGCGAATGGGAAATGAGCAGTTCTTC. The chain carries TRBV15 and TRBJ2-1; TRBD1 matches at 7 bases. This CDR3 contains 16 residues. Germline V gene lookup returns CDR1 LNHNV and CDR2 YYDKDF (reference sequence). V dropped 3 bases and J dropped 7; count of bases not matched to a gene: 12.

The chain couples TRBV9 to TRBJ2-3; no clear D gene. The length of the CDR3 is 18 residues. In germline, CDR1 is SGDLS, CDR2 YYNGEE. V dropped 0 bases and J dropped 1 base, with 18 bases sitting between them. DNA of the CDR3: TGTGCCAGCAGCGTAGGTCAACAGCCAGTCGGAGGCACAGATACGCAGTATTTT. This gives the protein CASSVGQQPVGGTDTQYF.

The CDR3 DNA is TGTGCCAGCAGTGAACAGGGGAACACTGAAGCTTTCTTT. This gives the protein CASSEQGNTEAFF. The J gene is TRBJ1-1, the V gene TRBV6-1, with a weak D call TRBD1 (5 bases). This CDR3 has 13 residues. V was pared by 2 bases and J by 1 base, with 5 bases between. Germline CDR1 reads MNHNS; CDR2 reads SASEGT.

The gene calls are TRBV28 and TRBJ1-5, with D hard to call. Germline V gives CDR1 MDHEN, CDR2 SYDVKM. The CDR3 runs to 19 residues. The V end lost 5 bases, the J end lost 3 bases, and 26 bases lay between the germline ends. The CDR3 spells CASSAVTSFTFEVNQPQHF. In DNA, the CDR3 is TGTGCCAGCAGTGCCGTAACCTCCTTCACCTTCGAGGTCAATCAGCCCCAGCATTTT.

The chain combines TRBV28 with TRBJ2-3, with D perhaps given as TRBD1 or TRBD2 (5 bases each). The ends were cut back, 5 bases at V and 2 bases at J, with 17 bases in the middle. Germline V gives CDR1 MDHEN, CDR2 SYDVKM. This CDR3 is built from 16 residues. In nucleotides, the CDR3 is TGTGCCAGCAGTCCCCCGTCTTCCGGGGCCACAGATACGCAGTATTTT. It encodes CASSPPSSGATDTQYF.

Here the CDR3 DNA reads TGCGCCAGCAGCTGGAATATAGCGAGAGGCGGTAATGAGCAGTTCTTC. This sequence encodes CASSWNIARGGNEQFF. The chain uses TRBV5-1 and TRBJ2-1; D possibly corresponds to TRBD2 (5 bases). The CDR3 is 16 residues long. V was pared by 3 bases and J by 7 bases, with 20 bases between. CDR1 is SGHRS, CDR2 YFSETQ, per germline.

The chain combines TRBV13 with TRBJ2-7; D not resolved. V lost 5 bases and J lost 0, with 14 bases in between. CDR3 length equals 15 residues. Germline CDR1 PRHDT, CDR2 FYEKMQ (reference sequence). The CDR3 nucleotides read TGTGCCAGCAGCCCTTTTCCCGTTAGCTCCTACGAGCAGTACTTC. Protein sequence: CASSPFPVSSYEQYF. Combining the CDR3 with reference TRBV13 and TRBJ2-7 gives the whole variable domain AAGVIQSPRHLIKEKRETATLKCYPIPRHDTVYWYQQGPGQDPQFLISFYEKMQSDKGSIPDRFSAQQFSDYHSELNMSSLELGDSALYFCASSPFPVSSYEQYFGPGTRLTVT.

V and J are TRBV6-2 or TRBV6-3 and TRBJ2-3; D is unclear. Germline V gene data show CDR1 as MNHEY and CDR2 as SVGEGT. There are 16 residues in the CDR3. Trimming stripped 2 bases from V and 0 bases from J, with 12 bases between. The CDR3 protein is CASSYPLHGSTDTQYF. CDR3 sequence (DNA): TGTGCCAGCAGTTACCCCCTCCACGGGAGCACAGATACGCAGTATTTT.

This chain uses TRBV4-1 with TRBJ2-2, with 7 bases matching TRBD1. This CDR3 region has 18 residues. The trim removed 0 bases at V and 4 bases at J, leaving 11 bases unmatched. In germline, CDR1 is MGHRA, CDR2 YSYEKL. The CDR3 here is CASSQEGRGRIPTGELFF. CDR3 DNA: TGCGCCAGCAGCCAAGAAGGTAGGGGGCGGATTCCCACCGGGGAGCTGTTTTTT.

This chain links TRBV7-3 with TRBJ1-1; tentative D call: TRBD1 (5 bases). The germline V gene encodes CDR1 SGHTA and CDR2 FQGTGA. V lost 5 bases and J lost 1, with 8 bases in between. This CDR3 contains 13 residues. The CDR3 bases are TGTGCCAGCAGCAAACAGGAGAACACTGAAGCTTTCTTT. Translation gives CASSKQENTEAFF.

The rearrangement uses TRBV28 and TRBJ1-5, with D unresolved. From germline, CDR1 is MDHEN and CDR2 SYDVKM. V was cut by 6 bases and J by 0 bases, with 12 bases left in between. The CDR3 length is 15 residues. CDR3: CASSRGGVSNQPQHF. The CDR3 DNA reads TGTGCCAGCAGCCGCGGAGGTGTTAGCAATCAGCCCCAGCATTTT.